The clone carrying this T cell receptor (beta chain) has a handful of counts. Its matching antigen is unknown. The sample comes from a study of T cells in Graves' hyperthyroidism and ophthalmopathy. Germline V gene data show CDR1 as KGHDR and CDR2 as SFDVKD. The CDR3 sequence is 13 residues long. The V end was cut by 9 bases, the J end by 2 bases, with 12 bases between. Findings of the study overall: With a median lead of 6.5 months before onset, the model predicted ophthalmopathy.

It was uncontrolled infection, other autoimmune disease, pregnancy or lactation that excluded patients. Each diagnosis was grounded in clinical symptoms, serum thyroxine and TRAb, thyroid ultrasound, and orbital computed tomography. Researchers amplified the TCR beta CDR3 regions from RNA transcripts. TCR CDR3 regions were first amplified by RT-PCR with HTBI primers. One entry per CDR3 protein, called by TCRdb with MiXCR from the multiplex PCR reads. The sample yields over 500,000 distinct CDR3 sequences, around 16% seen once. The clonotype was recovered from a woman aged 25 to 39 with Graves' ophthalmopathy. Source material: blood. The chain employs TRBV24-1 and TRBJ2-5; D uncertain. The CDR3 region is CATATTFQETQYF. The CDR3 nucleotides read TGTGCCACCGCTACGACTTTTCAAGAGACCCAGTACTTC.